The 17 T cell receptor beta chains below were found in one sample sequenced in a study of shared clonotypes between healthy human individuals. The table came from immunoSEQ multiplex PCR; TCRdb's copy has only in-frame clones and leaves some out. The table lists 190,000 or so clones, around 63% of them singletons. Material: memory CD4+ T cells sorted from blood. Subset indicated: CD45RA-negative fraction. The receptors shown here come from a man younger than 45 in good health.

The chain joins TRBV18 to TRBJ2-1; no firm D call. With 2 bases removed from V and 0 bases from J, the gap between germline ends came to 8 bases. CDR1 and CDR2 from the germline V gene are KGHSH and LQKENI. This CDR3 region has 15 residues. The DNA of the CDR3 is TGTGCCAGCTCACCAGGGCAAAGCTCCTACAATGAGCAGTTCTTC. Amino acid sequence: CASSPGQSSYNEQFF. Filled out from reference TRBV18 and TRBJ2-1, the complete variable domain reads NAGVMQNPRHLVRRRGQEARLRCSPMKGHSHVYWYRQLPEEGLKFMVYLQKENIIDESGMPKERFSAEFPKEGPSILRIQQVVRGDSAAYFCASSPGQSSYNEQFFGPGTRLTVL.

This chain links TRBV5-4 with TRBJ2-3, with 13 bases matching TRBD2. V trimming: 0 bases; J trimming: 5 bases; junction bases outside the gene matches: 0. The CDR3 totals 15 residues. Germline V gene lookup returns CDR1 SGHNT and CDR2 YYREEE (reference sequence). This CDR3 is CASSLGLAGGDTQYF. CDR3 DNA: TGTGCCAGCAGCTTGGGACTAGCGGGAGGAGATACGCAGTATTTT.

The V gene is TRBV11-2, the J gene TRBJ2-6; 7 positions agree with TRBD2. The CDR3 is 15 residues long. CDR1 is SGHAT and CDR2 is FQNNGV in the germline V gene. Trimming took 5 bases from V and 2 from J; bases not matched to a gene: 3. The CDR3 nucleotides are TGTGCCAGCAGCACTCGGGGGGCTGGGGCCAACGTCCTGACTTTC. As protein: CASSTRGAGANVLTF.

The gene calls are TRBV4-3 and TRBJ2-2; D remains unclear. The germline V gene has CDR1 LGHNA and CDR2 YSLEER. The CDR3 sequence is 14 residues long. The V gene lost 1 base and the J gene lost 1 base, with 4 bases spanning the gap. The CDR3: CASSQGWNTGELFF. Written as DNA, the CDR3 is TGCGCCAGCAGCCAAGGGTGGAACACCGGGGAGCTGTTTTTT.

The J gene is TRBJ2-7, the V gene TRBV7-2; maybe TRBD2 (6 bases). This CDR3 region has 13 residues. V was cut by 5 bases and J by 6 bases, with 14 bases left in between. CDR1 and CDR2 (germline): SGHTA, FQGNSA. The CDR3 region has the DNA TGTGCCAGCAGCCCAAGGAGGGTGGGCGAGCAGTACTTC. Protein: CASSPRRVGEQYF.

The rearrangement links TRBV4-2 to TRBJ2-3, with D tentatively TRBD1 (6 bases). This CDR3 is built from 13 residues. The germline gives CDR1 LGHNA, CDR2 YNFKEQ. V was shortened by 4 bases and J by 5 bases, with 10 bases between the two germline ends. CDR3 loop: CASSPQGQDTQYF. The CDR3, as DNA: TGTGCCAGCAGCCCCCAGGGGCAAGATACGCAGTATTTT.

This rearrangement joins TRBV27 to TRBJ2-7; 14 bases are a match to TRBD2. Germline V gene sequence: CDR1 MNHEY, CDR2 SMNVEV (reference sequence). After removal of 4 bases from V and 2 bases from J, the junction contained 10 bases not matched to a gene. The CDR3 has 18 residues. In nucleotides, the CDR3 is TGTGCCAGCAGTTATGTCGGACTAGCGGGAGGTTCGGCCTACGAGCAGTACTTC. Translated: CASSYVGLAGGSAYEQYF.

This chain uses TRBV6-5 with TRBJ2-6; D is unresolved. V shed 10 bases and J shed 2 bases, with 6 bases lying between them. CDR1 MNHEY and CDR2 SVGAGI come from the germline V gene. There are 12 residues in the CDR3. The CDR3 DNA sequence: TGTGCCACCCAAACTGGGGCCAACGTCCTGACTTTC. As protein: CATQTGANVLTF.

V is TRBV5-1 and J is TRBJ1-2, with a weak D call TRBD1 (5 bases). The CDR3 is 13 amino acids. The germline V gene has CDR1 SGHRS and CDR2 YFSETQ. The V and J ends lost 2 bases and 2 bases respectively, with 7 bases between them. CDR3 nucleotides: TGCGCCAGCAGCTTTGACAGCAACTATGGCTACACCTTC. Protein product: CASSFDSNYGYTF.

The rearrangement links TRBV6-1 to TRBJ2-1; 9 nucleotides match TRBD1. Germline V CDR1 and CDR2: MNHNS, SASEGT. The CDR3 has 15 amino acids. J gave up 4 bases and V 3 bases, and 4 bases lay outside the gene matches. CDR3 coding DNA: TGTGCCAGCAGTGACGAGGACAGGGGATACAATGAGCAGTTCTTC. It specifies CASSDEDRGYNEQFF.

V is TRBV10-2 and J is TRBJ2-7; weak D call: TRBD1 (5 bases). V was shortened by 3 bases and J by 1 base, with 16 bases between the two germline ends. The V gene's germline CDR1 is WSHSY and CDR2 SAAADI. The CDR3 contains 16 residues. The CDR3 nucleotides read TGCGCCAGCAGTGACTTTGGGGATCGACAGTCCTACGAGCAGTACTTC. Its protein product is CASSDFGDRQSYEQYF.

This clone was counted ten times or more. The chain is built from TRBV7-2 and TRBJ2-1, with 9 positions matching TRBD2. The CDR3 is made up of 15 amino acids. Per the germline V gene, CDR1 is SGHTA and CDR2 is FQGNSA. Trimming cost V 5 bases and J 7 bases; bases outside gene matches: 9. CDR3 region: CASSRGTSRQNEQFF. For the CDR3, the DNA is TGTGCCAGCAGCAGAGGGACTAGCCGACAGAATGAGCAGTTCTTC.

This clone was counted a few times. CDR3 nucleotide sequence: TGCGCCAGCACGAGCACAGATACGCAGTATTTT. Protein: CASTSTDTQYF. This rearrangement joins TRBV10-2 to TRBJ2-3; no clear D. Deletions cut 7 bases from V and 0 bases from J, with 2 bases between. Germline CDR1 reads WSHSY; CDR2 reads SAAADI. The CDR3 contains 11 residues.

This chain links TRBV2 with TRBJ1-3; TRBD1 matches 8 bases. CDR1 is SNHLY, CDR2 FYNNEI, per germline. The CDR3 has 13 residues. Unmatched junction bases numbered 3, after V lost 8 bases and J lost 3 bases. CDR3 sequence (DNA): TGTGCCAGCGGACAGGGACGTGGAAACACCATATATTTT. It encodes CASGQGRGNTIYF.

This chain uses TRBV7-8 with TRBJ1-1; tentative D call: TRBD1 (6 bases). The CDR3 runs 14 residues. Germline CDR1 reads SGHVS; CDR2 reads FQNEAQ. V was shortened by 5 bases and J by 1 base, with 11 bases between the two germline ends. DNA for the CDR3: TGTGCCAGCAGCGCCGGGACAAAGAACACTGAAGCTTTCTTT. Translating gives CASSAGTKNTEAFF.

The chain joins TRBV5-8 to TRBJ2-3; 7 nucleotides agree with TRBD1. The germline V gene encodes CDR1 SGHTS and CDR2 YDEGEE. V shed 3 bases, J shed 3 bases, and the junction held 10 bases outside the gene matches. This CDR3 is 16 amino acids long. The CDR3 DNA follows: TGTGCCAGCAGCTACGGGACAGAGGATCGGACAGATACGCAGTATTTT. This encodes CASSYGTEDRTDTQYF.

This chain's CDR3 is CASSFRPGLSEAFF. The CDR3 DNA reads as TGTGCCAGCAGCTTCCGCCCAGGGCTGAGTGAAGCTTTCTTT. The chain joins TRBV5-5 to TRBJ1-1; tentative D call: TRBD1 (5 bases). Germline-derived CDR1 and CDR2 are SGHKS and YYEKEE (reference sequence). Trimming removed 2 bases from V and 7 bases from J, with 15 bases in between. CDR3 length: 14 residues.